This section outlines one TCR beta chain sequence together with its context. The target antigen is unknown. The sort gate was single viable CD3+CD4+CD8-CD45RO+ cells for memory CD4+ T cells. CMV serostatus came from serum IgG against pp150, pp28, p38, p52. These data originate in a study of memory CD4+ T cells and cytomegalovirus serostatus. Study in general: Healthy Belgian adult donors included nine or ten CMV-positive and 24 CMV-negative people. Overall study results and limits: Suggested: most of the CMV-linked TCR signature lies in CD4+ memory cells. CD4+ memory repertoires contained about 40% of the 164 reported CMV TCRbeta sequences.

Assay: immunoSEQ multiplex PCR; the TCRdb copy retains only in-frame clones and omits some. The sample carries around 49,000 clones, about 73% recorded once. Trimming removed 0 bases at V and 4 bases at J, with 11 bases between. The CDR3 is made up of 14 amino acids. Germline-derived CDR1 and CDR2 are GTSNPN and SVGIG (reference sequence). The V call is TRBV30, the J call TRBJ2-3; D ambiguous. The receptor was derived from an adult in good health and CMV-seronegative. The specimen was memory CD4+ T cells from blood. CDR3 residues: CAWSVGPPADTQYF. The CDR3 DNA follows: TGTGCCTGGAGTGTAGGTCCCCCGGCAGATACGCAGTATTTT.